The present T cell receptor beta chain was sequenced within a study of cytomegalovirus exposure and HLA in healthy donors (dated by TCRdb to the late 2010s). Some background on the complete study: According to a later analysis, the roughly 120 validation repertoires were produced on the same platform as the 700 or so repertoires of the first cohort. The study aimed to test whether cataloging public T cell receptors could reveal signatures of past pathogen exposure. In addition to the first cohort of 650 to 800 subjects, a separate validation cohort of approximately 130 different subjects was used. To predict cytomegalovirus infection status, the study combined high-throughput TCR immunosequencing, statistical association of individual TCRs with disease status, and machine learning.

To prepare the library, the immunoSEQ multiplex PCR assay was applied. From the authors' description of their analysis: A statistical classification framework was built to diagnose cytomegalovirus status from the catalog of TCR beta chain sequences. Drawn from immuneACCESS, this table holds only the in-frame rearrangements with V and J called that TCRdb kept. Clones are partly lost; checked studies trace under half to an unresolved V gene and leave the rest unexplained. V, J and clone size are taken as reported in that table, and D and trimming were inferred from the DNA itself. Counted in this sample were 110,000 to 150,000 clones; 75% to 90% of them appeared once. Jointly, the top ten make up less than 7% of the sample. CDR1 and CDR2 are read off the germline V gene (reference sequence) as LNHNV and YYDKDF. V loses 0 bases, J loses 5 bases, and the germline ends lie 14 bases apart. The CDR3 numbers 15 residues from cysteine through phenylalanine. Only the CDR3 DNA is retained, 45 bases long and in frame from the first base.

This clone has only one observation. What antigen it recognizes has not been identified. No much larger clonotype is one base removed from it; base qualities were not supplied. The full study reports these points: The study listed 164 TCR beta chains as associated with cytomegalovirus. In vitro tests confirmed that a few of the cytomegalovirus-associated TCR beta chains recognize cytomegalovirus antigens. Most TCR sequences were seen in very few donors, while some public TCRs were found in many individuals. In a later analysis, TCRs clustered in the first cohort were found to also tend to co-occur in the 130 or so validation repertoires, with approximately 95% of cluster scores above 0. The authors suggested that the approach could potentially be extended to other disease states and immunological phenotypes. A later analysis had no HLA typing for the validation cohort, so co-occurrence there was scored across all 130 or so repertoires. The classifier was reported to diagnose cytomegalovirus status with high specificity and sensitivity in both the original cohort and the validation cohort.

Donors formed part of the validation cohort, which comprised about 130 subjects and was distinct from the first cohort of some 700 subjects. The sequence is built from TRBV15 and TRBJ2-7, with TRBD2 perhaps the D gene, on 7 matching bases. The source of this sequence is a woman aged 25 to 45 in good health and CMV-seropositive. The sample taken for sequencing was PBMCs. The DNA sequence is TGTGCCACCAGCAGAGAGAAGGGGGGGGATAACGAGCAGTACTTC. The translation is CATSREKGGDNEQYF. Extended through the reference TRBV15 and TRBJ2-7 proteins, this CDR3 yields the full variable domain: DAMVIQNPRYQVTQFGKPVTLSCSQTLNHNVMYWYQQKSSQAPKLLFHYYDKDFNNEADTPDNFQSRRPNTSFCFLDIRSPGLGDTAMYLCATSREKGGDNEQYFGPGTRLTVT.